This TCR beta chain was captured by sequencing in a study of early T cells in non-severe SARS-CoV-2 infection. CDR1 is SEHNR, CDR2 FQNEAQ, per germline (reference sequence). The CDR3 runs 13 residues. V lost 4 bases and J lost 7, with 13 bases in between. Findings and limits, study-wide: Anti-spike CD8 responses were favored by VDJdb matching, which missed private and CD4 specificities.

The TCR library protocol was used to attach unique molecular identifiers. These identifiers were attached to individual cDNA molecules. A single record per CDR3 protein comes from TCRdb applying MiXCR to the 5' RACE reads. In the table there are 90,000 to 120,000 distinct CDR3 sequences, approximately 10% of which are singletons. As to this clonotype: The antigen is unknown.

The clonotype comes from an adult who was a healthcare worker with PCR-confirmed SARS-CoV-2 infection or an uninfected control (not recorded which). The gene calls are TRBV7-9 and TRBJ1-1; weak D call: TRBD1 (5 bases). Sequenced sample: whole blood. In DNA, the CDR3 is TGTGCCAGCAGCTCCGCTGGACAAAATGAAGCTTTCTTT. Amino acid sequence: CASSSAGQNEAFF.